The present TCR beta chain was sequenced within a study of CD4+ T cells in melanoma. V was pared by 5 bases and J by 5 bases, with 9 bases of the junction left unmatched. The CDR3 is 15 residues long. CDR1 is SGHAT, CDR2 FQNNGV, per germline. Sequenced by immunoSEQ multiplex PCR; TCRdb stores in-frame clones only, minus some. The table shows 11,000 or so clones, with 66% occurring only once. The chain employs TRBV11-2 and TRBJ2-1; 7 bases match TRBD2. Sequenced input: cells from a culture (not recorded whether cultured in vitro). This TCR was sampled from a human donor with melanoma. The CDR3: CASSHGLVPNNEQFF. The DNA of the CDR3 is TGTGCCAGCAGCCACGGACTAGTCCCGAACAATGAGCAGTTCTTC.